The 23 T cell receptor beta chains presented below share a single source sample, sequenced in a study of T cells in localized non-small cell lung cancer. Repertoires were generated with immunoSEQ multiplex PCR, while TCRdb's copy carries only in-frame clones and drops some. The profile shows some 90,000 clones, approximately 90% of them singletons. The sample here was peripheral blood, taken before any cancer treatment. These receptors all come from a man aged 35 to 69 with stage I squamous cell lung carcinoma.

The chain combines TRBV28 with TRBJ2-6; tentatively, D is TRBD1 or TRBD2 (5 bases each). With 4 bases removed from V and 0 bases from J, the gap between germline ends came to 13 bases. The CDR3 extends over 17 amino acids. Germline V gives CDR1 MDHEN, CDR2 SYDVKM. The CDR3, as DNA: TGTGCCAGCAGTTCCTCGGGGCGGTACTCTGGGGCCAACGTCCTGACTTTC. Protein product: CASSSSGRYSGANVLTF.

The chain carries TRBV2 and TRBJ2-1, with 8 bases matching TRBD2. The ends lost 2 bases at V and 7 bases at J; junction bases unmatched: 7. Germline V gives CDR1 SNHLY, CDR2 FYNNEI. The CDR3 totals 15 residues. The CDR3 nucleotides read TGTGCCAGCAGTGAATGGCGGGGGGAATTAAATGAGCAGTTCTTC. It is translated as CASSEWRGELNEQFF.

V is TRBV5-4 and J is TRBJ1-4, with D unresolved. The germline V and J ends were trimmed by 0 bases and 1 base, with 10 bases remaining between them. The CDR3 totals 16 residues. Germline V gives CDR1 SGHNT, CDR2 YYREEE (reference sequence). DNA of the CDR3: TGTGCCAGCAGCTTGGGAGCAAAAAAAACTAATGAAAAACTGTTTTTT. Encoded protein: CASSLGAKKTNEKLFF.

The chain links TRBV7-9 to TRBJ1-2; 8 bases align to TRBD1. The V and J ends lost 1 base and 2 bases, in that order; junction bases with no gene match: 3. The germline CDR1 and CDR2 sequences are SEHNR and FQNEAQ (reference sequence). The CDR3 extends over 15 amino acids. CDR3 nucleotides: TGTGCCAGCAGCTTAGTGGCAGGGGGCAACTATGGCTACACCTTC. Its protein is CASSLVAGGNYGYTF.

This chain uses TRBV7-6 with TRBJ2-2; D gene ambiguous. Germline V gene data show CDR1 as SGHVS and CDR2 as FNYEAQ. This CDR3 is 15 amino acids long. Trimming took 1 base from V and 3 from J, leaving 9 bases between them. CDR3 sequence (DNA): TGTGCCAGCAGCTTAGTAGGCTCGGACACCGGGGAGCTGTTTTTT. Translating gives CASSLVGSDTGELFF.

The V gene is TRBV7-9, the J gene TRBJ2-5; D gene unclear. The V gene lost 5 bases and the J gene lost 5 bases, with 6 bases spanning the gap. This CDR3 comprises 11 residues. Per germline, CDR1 SEHNR and CDR2 FQNEAQ (reference sequence). The DNA of the CDR3 is TGTGCCAGCAGCGTCGGGGAGACCCAGTACTTC. The encoded protein is CASSVGETQYF.

The chain has TRBV28 and TRBJ2-4; D is unresolved. Germline CDR1 MDHEN, CDR2 SYDVKM. The CDR3 runs 16 residues. The V end lost 4 bases, the J end lost 0 bases, and 13 bases lay between the germline ends. The CDR3 bases are TGTGCCAGCAGTTCGCACGATGAATTAGCCAAAAACATTCAGTACTTC. Translated, it gives CASSSHDELAKNIQYF. Full variable domain (rest looked up from reference TRBV28 and TRBJ2-4): DVKVTQSSRYLVKRTGEKVFLECVQDMDHENMFWYRQDPGLGLRLIYFSYDVKMKEKGDIPEGYSVSREKKERFSLILESASTNQTSMYLCASSSHDELAKNIQYFGAGTRLSVL.

J is TRBJ1-5 and V is TRBV19; D gene uncertain. V was cut by 5 bases and J by 0 bases, with 29 bases left in between. This CDR3 region has 21 residues. Germline V gene lookup returns CDR1 LNHDA and CDR2 SQIVND (reference sequence). The CDR3 loop reads CASSVEPTGSSPLFSNQPQHF. The CDR3 bases are TGTGCCAGTAGTGTTGAGCCGACCGGGTCCTCACCACTTTTTAGCAATCAGCCCCAGCATTTT.

This chain links TRBV30 with TRBJ1-1, with D hard to call. CDR3 length equals 12 residues. Trimming took 0 bases from V and 1 from J, leaving 3 bases between them. Germline V gene lookup returns CDR1 GTSNPN and CDR2 SVGIG (reference sequence). Here the CDR3 DNA reads TGTGCCTGGAGTGTACGGAACACTGAAGCTTTCTTT. Translation gives CAWSVRNTEAFF.

This chain connects TRBV4-2 to TRBJ2-1; D unclear. The CDR3 contains 14 residues. The V gene lost 0 bases and the J gene lost 6 bases, with 9 bases spanning the gap. Germline V gene lookup returns CDR1 LGHNA and CDR2 YNFKEQ. The CDR3 sequence is CASSQDRLSNEQFF. In DNA, the CDR3 is TGTGCCAGCAGCCAAGATCGTCTTTCCAATGAGCAGTTCTTC.

CDR3 in amino acids: CASSSGTALYGYTF. DNA for the CDR3: TGCGCCAGCAGCTCCGGGACAGCACTCTATGGCTACACCTTC. The rearrangement uses TRBV5-1 and TRBJ1-2; 7 positions match TRBD1. With 3 bases clipped from V and 4 bases from J, the junction kept 6 bases outside the gene matches. Per the germline V gene, CDR1 is SGHRS and CDR2 is YFSETQ. The CDR3 spans 14 residues. Supplemented by reference TRBV5-1 and TRBJ1-2, the full variable domain reads KAGVTQTPRYLIKTRGQQVTLSCSPISGHRSVSWYQQTPGQGLQFLFEYFSETQRNKGNFPGRFSGRQFSNSRSEMNVSTLELGDSALYLCASSSGTALYGYTFGSGTRLTVV.

The genes are TRBV6-6 and TRBJ1-1; TRBD1 matches 7 bases. Germline CDR1 is MNHNY and CDR2 is SVGAGI (reference sequence). Germline trimming cut 6 bases from V and 3 bases from J; bases unmatched to any gene: 13. This CDR3 has 16 residues. Here the CDR3 DNA reads TGTGCCAGCAGCTCATCTTGGGGAGGGGGCTACACTGAAGCTTTCTTT. Translated, it gives CASSSSWGGGYTEAFF.

This clone came up a few times. V and J are TRBV6-5 and TRBJ1-4; TRBD1 agrees at 7 bases. Germline CDR1 and CDR2: MNHEY and SVGAGI. The J segment lost 8 bases and the V segment lost 5 bases, leaving 8 bases of the junction unmatched. The CDR3 is made up of 14 amino acids. The CDR3 spells CASSRDSNPEKLFF. DNA for the CDR3: TGTGCCAGCAGTCGGGACAGTAATCCCGAAAAACTGTTTTTT.

This clone has only one observation. This chain connects TRBV19 to TRBJ2-3; TRBD2 agrees at 8 bases. From germline, CDR1 is LNHDA and CDR2 SQIVND (reference sequence). This CDR3 is 15 amino acids long. V shed 5 bases, J shed 0 bases, and the junction held 4 bases outside the gene matches. The chain's CDR3 is CASSASGLSTDTQYF. The CDR3 DNA is TGTGCCAGTAGTGCTAGCGGGTTGAGCACAGATACGCAGTATTTT.

V is TRBV6-5 and J is TRBJ1-1, with 12 bases that match TRBD1. The CDR3 totals 14 residues. Trimming cost V 2 bases and J 11 bases; bases outside gene matches: 6. Germline values: CDR1 MNHEY, CDR2 SVGAGI. CDR3 DNA sequence: TGTGCCAGCAGTTACCCCGGGACAGGGGGCTTCGCTTTCTTT. This encodes CASSYPGTGGFAFF.

This chain joins TRBV6-1 and TRBJ1-4; D not certain. Germline V gene sequence: CDR1 MNHNS, CDR2 SASEGT. V lost 0 bases to trimming and J lost 0 bases, with 8 bases between them. The CDR3 sequence is 16 residues long. The CDR3 reads CASSEAAAATNEKLFF. The CDR3 DNA is TGTGCCAGCAGTGAAGCGGCGGCAGCAACTAATGAAAAACTGTTTTTT.

This clone has more than one count but fewer than ten. The rearrangement uses TRBV7-9 and TRBJ1-4; perhaps TRBD1 as D (6 bases). The CDR3 length is 11 residues. Trimming removed 6 bases at V and 12 bases at J, with 11 bases between. The V gene's germline CDR1 is SEHNR and CDR2 FQNEAQ (reference sequence). CDR3 sequence reads: CASRGAGELFF. In DNA form, the CDR3 reads TGTGCCAGCAGGGGGGCAGGGGAACTGTTTTTT. Filled out from reference TRBV7-9 and TRBJ1-4, the complete variable domain reads DTGVSQNPRHKITKRGQNVTFRCDPISEHNRLYWYRQTLGQGPEFLTYFQNEAQLEKSRLLSDRFSAERPKGSFSTLEIQRTEQGDSAMYLCASRGAGELFFGSGTQLSVL.

The chain recombines TRBV7-2 with TRBJ1-4, with 7 positions matching TRBD1. Germline CDR1 is SGHTA and CDR2 is FQGNSA. Losses at the gene ends were 5 bases for V and 4 bases for J; bases not matched to a gene: 4. The CDR3 is made up of 14 amino acids. The CDR3 loop reads CASSQGGFNEKLFF. As DNA, the CDR3 is TGTGCCAGCAGCCAGGGGGGATTTAATGAAAAACTGTTTTTT.

This chain connects TRBV5-1 to TRBJ2-3; D call uncertain. The CDR3 is 11 residues long. The V end was cut by 4 bases, the J end by 5 bases, with 5 bases between. Per germline, CDR1 SGHRS and CDR2 YFSETQ. CDR3 nucleotides: TGCGCCAGCAGCCTAAAAGATACGCAGTATTTT. Protein sequence: CASSLKDTQYF.

V and J are TRBV10-3 and TRBJ1-2, with a tentative D call TRBD1 (5 bases). Trimming cost V 3 bases and J 4 bases, with 12 bases left between them. Germline lookup yields CDR1 ENHRY and CDR2 SYGVKD. The CDR3 runs 14 residues. CDR3 amino acids: CAISDLGTVYGYTF. The CDR3 nucleotides are TGTGCCATCAGTGACCTCGGGACGGTCTATGGCTACACCTTC.

The chain links TRBV5-6 to TRBJ2-2; TRBD1 might be the D (6 bases). CDR3 size: 17 residues. Trimming took off 0 bases at V and 3 bases at J, with 15 bases between the two ends. In germline, CDR1 is SGHDT, CDR2 YYEEEE. Written as DNA, the CDR3 is TGTGCCAGCAGCTTGGACCGGGACATATATGACACCGGGGAGCTGTTTTTT. This translates into CASSLDRDIYDTGELFF.

The rearrangement joins TRBV7-9 to TRBJ2-3, with 14 bases matching TRBD2. Germline CDR1 and CDR2: SEHNR and FQNEAQ (reference sequence). Trimming removed 6 bases from V and 3 bases from J; junction bases left unmatched: 5. The CDR3 extends over 16 amino acids. CDR3 in amino acids: CASRSGLAGGTDTQYF. The CDR3 nucleotides are TGTGCCAGCAGGTCAGGACTAGCGGGGGGAACAGATACGCAGTATTTT.

This clone was counted only a few times. The chain links TRBV25-1 to TRBJ1-6; 7 bases line up with TRBD1. The CDR3 has 14 residues. Germline V gene lookup returns CDR1 MGHDK and CDR2 SYGVNS. Trimming at V came to 4 bases and at J to 13 bases, leaving 10 bases not matched to a gene. The CDR3 nucleotides read TGTGCCAGCAGTGGGGGACAGTACCCATTCCCCCTCCACTTT. Its translation: CASSGGQYPFPLHF.